This is a list of T cell receptor beta chains from one sample in a study of blood T cell repertoires in COVID-19. Sequenced by immunoSEQ multiplex PCR; TCRdb stores in-frame clones only, minus some. The data contain some 75,000 clones, 80% to 95% of them singletons. Sequences were obtained from peripheral blood. All receptors come from a human donor in a cohort sampled during active COVID-19. CDR3s include the opening cysteine and the closing phenylalanine or tryptophan. Each record gives: V gene, D gene, J gene, clone size, CDR3 DNA, CDR3 protein. D genes are given only for firm matches. Clone size, where shown, is once, few, many, or a class for clones that have expanded.

TRBV2	TRBD2	TRBJ2-3	NA	TGTGCCAGCAGGAGGGTTGGCGGGGGGGCCTCTAGCACAGATACGCAGTATTTT	CASRRVGGGASSTDTQYF
TRBV5-1	NA	TRBJ2-7	NA	TGCGCCAGCAGCTTGGCCAGGCAGGATGGATCCTACGAGCAGTACTTC	CASSLARQDGSYEQYF
TRBV19	NA	TRBJ2-2	NA	TGTGCCAGTAGTACCCGCTCAAGCGCCGGCACCGGGGAGCTGTTTTTT	CASSTRSSAGTGELFF
TRBV4-2	TRBD1	TRBJ2-3	NA	TGTGCCAGCAGCCCCCAAACAGGGGCTAGCACAGATACGCAGTATTTT	CASSPQTGASTDTQYF
TRBV18	NA	TRBJ2-1	NA	TGTGCCAGCTCACCCGGACTCATTCACTCCTACAATGAGCAGTTCTTC	CASSPGLIHSYNEQFF
TRBV6-4	NA	TRBJ1-1	few	TGTGCCAGCAGTGACTCGGGGACATCTGAAGCTTTCTTT	CASSDSGTSEAFF
TRBV4-3	TRBD1	TRBJ1-4	NA	TGCGCCAGCAGCCAAGGACAGGGCGGTAATGAAAAACTGTTTTTT	CASSQGQGGNEKLFF
TRBV18	NA	TRBJ1-1	NA	TGTGCCAGCTCCCCCAGGGGCGCTAACACTGAAGCTTTCTTT	CASSPRGANTEAFF
TRBV14	TRBD1	TRBJ1-1	once	TGTGCCAGCACTCCCCCAGGGGGGCTGAACACTGAAGCTTTCTTT	CASTPPGGLNTEAFF
TRBV24-1	TRBD1	TRBJ1-1	NA	TGTGCCACCAGTGACTCTGGACAGGGTGGGACTGAAGCTTTCTTT	CATSDSGQGGTEAFF
TRBV7-2	NA	TRBJ2-7	once	TGTGCCAGCAGCCCCCGCGCTACGCCGTTAAGCTCCTACGAGCAGTACTTC	CASSPRATPLSSYEQYF
TRBV19	NA	TRBJ2-3	NA	TGTGCCAGTAGTATAGAAGGGACACTTAGCACAGATACGCAGTATTTT	CASSIEGTLSTDTQYF
TRBV10-2	TRBD1	TRBJ1-2	NA	TGCGCCAGCAGTGAGATAACAGGGGGGGCAACTAACTATGGCTACACCTTC	CASSEITGGATNYGYTF
TRBV29-1	NA	TRBJ2-7	NA	TGCAGCGTTGAGGAGCCGGGGGATTTGAGCTCCTACGAGCAGTACTTC	CSVEEPGDLSSYEQYF
TRBV5-6	NA	TRBJ1-6	NA	TGTGCCAGCAGCTCCGCCGGGTCTATTAATTCACCCCTCCACTTT	CASSSAGSINSPLHF
TRBV11-2	NA	TRBJ1-2	once	TGTGCCAGCAGCCCATACGCTACGGGGACTAACGCCGATGGCTACACCTTC	CASSPYATGTNADGYTF
TRBV3-1/TRBV3-2	TRBD1	TRBJ1-1	NA	TGTGCCAGCAGCCAAGAGGTCGGGACAGGGAGCGAAGCTTTCTTT	CASSQEVGTGSEAFF
TRBV4-1	NA	TRBJ2-3	NA	TGCGCCAGCAGCCAAGATCTAGGCAGGGTCGATACGCAGTATTTT	CASSQDLGRVDTQYF
TRBV6-2/TRBV6-3	TRBD1	TRBJ1-5	once	TGTGCCAGCAGTTACCCCGAGGGGGCGGGAAGCAATCAGCCCCAGCATTTT	CASSYPEGAGSNQPQHF
TRBV19	NA	TRBJ1-5	once	TGTGCCAGTAGTCTCCGACGGGAGGTGGGTCAGCCCCAGCATTTT	CASSLRREVGQPQHF
TRBV7-2	TRBD1	TRBJ2-7	NA	TGTGCCAGCAGCACATCGGGACAGTTCTCCTACGAGCAGTACTTC	CASSTSGQFSYEQYF
TRBV27	TRBD1	TRBJ2-6	NA	TGTGCCAGCAGTTTTCAGGGGGCGGGTGGGGCCAACGTCCTGACTTTC	CASSFQGAGGANVLTF
TRBV28	NA	TRBJ2-1	NA	TGTGCCAGCAGTTTAGCGGGGGCCATCGATGAGCAGTTCTTC	CASSLAGAIDEQFF
TRBV28	TRBD1	TRBJ2-1	NA	TGTGCCAGCAGTTTAGGGGGACAGGGAAGGGTTGAGCAGTTCTTC	CASSLGGQGRVEQFF